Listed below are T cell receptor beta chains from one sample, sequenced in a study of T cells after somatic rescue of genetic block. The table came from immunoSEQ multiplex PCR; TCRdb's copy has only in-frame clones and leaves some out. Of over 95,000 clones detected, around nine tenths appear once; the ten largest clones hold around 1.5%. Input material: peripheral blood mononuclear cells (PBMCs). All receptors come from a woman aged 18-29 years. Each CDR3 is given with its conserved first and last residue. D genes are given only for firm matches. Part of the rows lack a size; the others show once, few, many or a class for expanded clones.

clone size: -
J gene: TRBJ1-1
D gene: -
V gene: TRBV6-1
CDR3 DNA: TGTGCCAGCAGTGAAATCTGGAACACTGAAGCTTTCTTT
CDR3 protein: CASSEIWNTEAFF

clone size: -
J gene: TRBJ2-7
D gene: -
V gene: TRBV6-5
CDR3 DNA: TGTGCCAGCAGTTACAGGGGGATGGGCGAGCAGTACTTC
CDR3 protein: CASSYRGMGEQYF

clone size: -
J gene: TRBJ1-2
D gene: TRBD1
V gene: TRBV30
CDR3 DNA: TGTGCCTGGAGTGAGAGGACAGGGCATGGCTACACCTTC
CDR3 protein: CAWSERTGHGYTF

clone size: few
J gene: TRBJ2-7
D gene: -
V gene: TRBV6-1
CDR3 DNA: TGTGCCAGCAGTGAAGAGGAGGGGGTGGGGGCCTACGAGCAGTACTTC
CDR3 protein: CASSEEEGVGAYEQYF

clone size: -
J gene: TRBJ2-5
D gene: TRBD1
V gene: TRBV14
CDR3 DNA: TGTGCCAGCAGCCAGACCCTGGGACAGGGAAAGACCCAGTACTTC
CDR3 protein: CASSQTLGQGKTQYF

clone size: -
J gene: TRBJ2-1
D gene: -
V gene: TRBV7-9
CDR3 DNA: TGTGCCAGCAGCGGCTCCCCCAAATACAATGAGCAGTTCTTC
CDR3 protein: CASSGSPKYNEQFF

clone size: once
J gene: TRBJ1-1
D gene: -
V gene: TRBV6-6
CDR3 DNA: TGTGCCACCGCACGGGGGCAGGGGTCGACGAACACTGAAGCTTTCTTT
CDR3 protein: CATARGQGSTNTEAFF

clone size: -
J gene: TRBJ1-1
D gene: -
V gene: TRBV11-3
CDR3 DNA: TGTGCCAGCAGCCAACAGGGGAACACTGAAGCTTTCTTT
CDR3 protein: CASSQQGNTEAFF

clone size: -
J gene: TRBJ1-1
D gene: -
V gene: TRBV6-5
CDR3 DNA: TGTGCCAGCAGGGGGGACATTGAAGCTTTCTTT
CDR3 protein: CASRGDIEAFF

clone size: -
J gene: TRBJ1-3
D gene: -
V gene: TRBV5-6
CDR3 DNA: TGTGCCAGCAGCTGGAGACCCACTTCTGGAAACACCATATATTTT
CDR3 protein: CASSWRPTSGNTIYF

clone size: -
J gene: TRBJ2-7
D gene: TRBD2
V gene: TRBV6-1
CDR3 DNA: TGTGCCAGCAGCTCACTAGCGGGGGAGTACGAGCAGTACTTC
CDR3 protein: CASSSLAGEYEQYF

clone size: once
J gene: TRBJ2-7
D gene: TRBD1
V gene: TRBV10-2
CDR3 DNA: TGCGCCAGCAGTGAGTCGGGACAGGGCAGGTACGAGCAGTACTTC
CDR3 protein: CASSESGQGRYEQYF

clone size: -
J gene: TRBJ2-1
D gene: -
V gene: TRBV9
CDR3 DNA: TGTGCCAGCAGCGACAGCGGCAGCTCCTACAATGAGCAGTTCTTC
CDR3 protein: CASSDSGSSYNEQFF

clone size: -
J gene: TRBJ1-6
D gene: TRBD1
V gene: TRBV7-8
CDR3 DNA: TGTGCCAGCAGCTCCCGGGACAGGGAGTTCCCCCTCCACTTT
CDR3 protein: CASSSRDREFPLHF